What follows describes a single TCR beta chain. Using immunoSEQ multiplex PCR, the repertoire was profiled, and TCRdb retains in-frame clones only, with some absent. Among 350,000 to 400,000 clones listed, 90% were seen once. This sample was included in a study of blood T cell repertoires in COVID-19. Germline V CDR1 and CDR2: SGHVS, FNYEAQ. The CDR3 runs 17 residues. With V trimmed by 4 bases and J by 0 bases, 9 bases remained unmatched. The V gene is TRBV7-6, the J gene TRBJ2-1; 7 nucleotides match TRBD2. Sequencing was carried out using peripheral blood. This sequence originates from a man between 18 and 29 years old with active or convalescent COVID-19. CDR3 region: CASSYALGGSSYNEQFF. CDR3 coding DNA: TGTGCCAGCAGCTACGCTCTGGGCGGGAGCTCCTACAATGAGCAGTTCTTC. The entire variable domain, with the rest obtained from reference TRBV7-6 and TRBJ2-1, is as follows: GAGVSQSPRYKVTKRGQDVALRCDPISGHVSLYWYRQALGQGPEFLTYFNYEAQQDKSGLPNDRFSAERPEGSISTLTIQRTEQRDSAMYRCASSYALGGSSYNEQFFGPGTRLTVL.